The next 6 T cell receptor beta chains were all read from a single sample in a study of T-cell memory formation after mild COVID-19. TCRdb ran MiXCR on the 5' RACE reads and lists one entry per CDR3 protein. The data contain about 150,000 distinct CDR3 sequences, roughly 31% of them singletons. The sequencing input was PBMCs or a T cell subset sorted from them (not recorded which). The origin of the receptors is an adult woman who had mild COVID-19 (a few samples of this study predate the infection). Cell type and time point are not known.

CDR3 nucleotide sequence: TGCAGCGCTACCGGGACTAGCGGCAACAATGAGCAGTTCTTC. It codes for CSATGTSGNNEQFF. This chain links TRBV29-1 with TRBJ2-1, with TRBD2 identical over 11 bases. Germline CDR1 SQVTM, CDR2 ANQGSEA. The CDR3 spans 14 residues. Trimming cost V 7 bases and J 5 bases; bases outside gene matches: 7.

The chain uses TRBV12-3 or TRBV12-4 and TRBJ2-5; TRBD2 matches 8 bases. V was pared by 3 bases and J by 2 bases, with 5 bases of the junction left unmatched. The CDR3 has 15 residues. CDR3 region: CASSFGGRIQETQYF. CDR3 sequence (DNA): TGTGCCAGCAGTTTCGGCGGGAGGATTCAAGAGACCCAGTACTTC.

The chain links TRBV3-1 to TRBJ1-1; TRBD1 matches at 10 bases. The CDR3 extends over 14 amino acids. Looked up from germline, CDR1 is LGHDT and CDR2 is YNNKEL (reference sequence). Losses at the gene ends were 4 bases for V and 6 bases for J; bases not matched to a gene: 5. This chain's CDR3 is CASSPGQGSAEAFF. For the CDR3, the DNA is TGTGCCAGCAGCCCGGGACAGGGGAGCGCTGAAGCTTTCTTT.

This clonotype showed up just a few times. The J gene is TRBJ2-3, the V gene TRBV24-1, with D tentatively TRBD2 (5 bases). Per germline, CDR1 KGHDR and CDR2 SFDVKD. This CDR3 is built from 14 residues. Trimming shortened V by 4 bases and J by 6 bases, and 13 bases separated the two germline ends. The CDR3 DNA is TGTGCCACCAGTGACCACCCCAGCGGCGATACGCAGTATTTT. This translates into CATSDHPSGDTQYF.

CDR3 nucleotides: TGTGCCAGCAGCCAACTGGCAGGGGGCATTATCGAGACCCAGTACTTC. Translating it yields CASSQLAGGIIETQYF. The genes are TRBV4-2 and TRBJ2-5; 8 bases line up with TRBD1. The germline CDR1 and CDR2 sequences are LGHNA and YNFKEQ. The trim removed 2 bases at V and 5 bases at J, leaving 10 bases unmatched. The CDR3 spans 16 residues.

The chain has TRBV6-2 or TRBV6-3 and TRBJ2-3; D is uncertain. With 2 bases removed from V and 0 bases from J, the gap between germline ends came to 12 bases. Looked up from germline, CDR1 is MNHEY and CDR2 is SVGEGT. The CDR3 runs to 16 residues. The CDR3 is CASSYRLSLSTDTQYF. CDR3 DNA: TGTGCCAGCAGTTACCGGCTCTCACTCAGCACAGATACGCAGTATTTT.